The present TCR beta chain was sequenced within a study of T cell repertoires in cytomegalovirus infection. For the study at large: Indications of both CMV infection and matching HLA type were provided by public TCR beta signatures.

General study points: Summed frequency of shared TCR beta families picked out CMV carriers who also had the relevant HLA. HLA-C-restricted TCR beta clonotypes specific for CMV led the ex vivo response.

Per germline, CDR1 DFQATT and CDR2 SNEGSKA (reference sequence). The CDR3 extends over 17 amino acids. V was trimmed by 4 bases and J by 0 bases, leaving 19 bases between them. As regards this clonotype: Its antigen remains unidentified.

TCRdb recomputed calls from the reads with MiXCR, one row per CDR3 protein. The sample carries 200,000 to 300,000 distinct CDR3 sequences, roughly 15% recorded once. The rearrangement links TRBV20-1 to TRBJ1-5; weak D call: TRBD1 (6 bases). Source material: PBMCs. The origin of this receptor is a human donor in good health (CMV status not recorded). Some clones in this sample may be carry-over from other donors' samples. The chain's CDR3 is CSAMPDRYSYSNQPQHF. The CDR3 nucleotides read TGCAGTGCTATGCCTGACAGGTATAGTTATAGCAATCAGCCCCAGCATTTT.